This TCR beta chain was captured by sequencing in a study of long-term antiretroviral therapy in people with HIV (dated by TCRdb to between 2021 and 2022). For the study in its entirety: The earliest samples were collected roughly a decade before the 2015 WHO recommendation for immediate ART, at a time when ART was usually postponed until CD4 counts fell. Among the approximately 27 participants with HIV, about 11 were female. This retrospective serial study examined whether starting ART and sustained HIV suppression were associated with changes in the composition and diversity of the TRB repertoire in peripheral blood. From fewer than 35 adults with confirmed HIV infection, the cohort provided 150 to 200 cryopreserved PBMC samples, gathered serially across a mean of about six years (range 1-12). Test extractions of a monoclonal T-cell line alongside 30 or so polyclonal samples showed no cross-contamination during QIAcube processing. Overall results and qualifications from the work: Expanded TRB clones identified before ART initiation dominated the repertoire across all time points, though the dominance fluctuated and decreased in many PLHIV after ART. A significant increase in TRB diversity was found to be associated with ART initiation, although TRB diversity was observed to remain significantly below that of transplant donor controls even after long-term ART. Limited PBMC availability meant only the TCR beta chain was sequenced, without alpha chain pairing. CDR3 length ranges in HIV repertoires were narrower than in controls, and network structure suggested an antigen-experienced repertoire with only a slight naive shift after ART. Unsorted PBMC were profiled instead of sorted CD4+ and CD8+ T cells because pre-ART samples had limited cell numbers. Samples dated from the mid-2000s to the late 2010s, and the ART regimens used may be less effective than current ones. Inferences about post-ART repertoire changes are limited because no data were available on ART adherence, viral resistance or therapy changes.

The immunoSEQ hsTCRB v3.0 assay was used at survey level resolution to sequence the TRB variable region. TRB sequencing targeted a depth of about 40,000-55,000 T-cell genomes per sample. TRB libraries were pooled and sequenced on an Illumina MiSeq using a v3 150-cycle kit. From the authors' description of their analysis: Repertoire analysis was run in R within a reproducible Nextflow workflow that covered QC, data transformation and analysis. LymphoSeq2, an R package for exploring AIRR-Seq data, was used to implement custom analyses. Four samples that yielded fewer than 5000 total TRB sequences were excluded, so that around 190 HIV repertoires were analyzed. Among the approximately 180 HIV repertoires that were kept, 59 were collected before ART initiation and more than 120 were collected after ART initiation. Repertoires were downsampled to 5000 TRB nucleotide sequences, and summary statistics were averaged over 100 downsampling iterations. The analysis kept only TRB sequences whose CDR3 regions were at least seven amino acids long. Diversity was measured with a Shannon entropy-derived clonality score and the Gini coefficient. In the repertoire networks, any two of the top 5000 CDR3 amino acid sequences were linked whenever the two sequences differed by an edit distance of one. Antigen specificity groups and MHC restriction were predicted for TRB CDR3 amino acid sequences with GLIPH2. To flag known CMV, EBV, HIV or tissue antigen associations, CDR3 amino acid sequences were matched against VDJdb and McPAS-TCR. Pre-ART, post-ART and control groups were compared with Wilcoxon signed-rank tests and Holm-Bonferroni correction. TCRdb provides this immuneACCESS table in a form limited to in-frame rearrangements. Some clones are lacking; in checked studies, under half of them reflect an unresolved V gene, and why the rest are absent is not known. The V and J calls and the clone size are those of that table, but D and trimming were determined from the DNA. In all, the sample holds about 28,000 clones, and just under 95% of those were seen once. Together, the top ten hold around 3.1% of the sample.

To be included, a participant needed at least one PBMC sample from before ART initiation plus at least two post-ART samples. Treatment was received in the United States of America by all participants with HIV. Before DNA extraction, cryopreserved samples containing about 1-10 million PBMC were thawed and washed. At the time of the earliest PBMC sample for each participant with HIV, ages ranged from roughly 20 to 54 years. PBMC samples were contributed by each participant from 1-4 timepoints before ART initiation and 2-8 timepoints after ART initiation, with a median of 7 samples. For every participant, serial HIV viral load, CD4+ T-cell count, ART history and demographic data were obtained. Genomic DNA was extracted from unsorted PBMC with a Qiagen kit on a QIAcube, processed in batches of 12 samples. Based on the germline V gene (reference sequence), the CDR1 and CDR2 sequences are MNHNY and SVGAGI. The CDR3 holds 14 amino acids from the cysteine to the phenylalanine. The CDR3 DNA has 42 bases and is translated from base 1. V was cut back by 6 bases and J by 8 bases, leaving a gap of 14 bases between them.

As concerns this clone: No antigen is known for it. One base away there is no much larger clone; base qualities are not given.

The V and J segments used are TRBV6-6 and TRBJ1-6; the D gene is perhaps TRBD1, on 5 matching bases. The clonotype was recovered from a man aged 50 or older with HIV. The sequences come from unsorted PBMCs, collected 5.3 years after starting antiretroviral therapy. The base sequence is TGTGCCAGCAGCCGAGCGGGGGGAGATTCACCCCTCCACTTT. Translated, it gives CASSRAGGDSPLHF.